This T cell receptor (beta chain) emerged from a study of T cells in Graves' hyperthyroidism and ophthalmopathy. In the study overall: Prior to any treatment, at the point of initial diagnosis, peripheral blood was collected.

This clonotype was counted many times. Its antigen is not known. Exclusion of patients followed from uncontrolled infection, other autoimmune disease, pregnancy or lactation. Fresh peripheral blood, about 9.6 ml, yielded the PBMCs. Authors of the study amplified TCR beta CDR3 regions from RNA transcripts. The TCR CDR3 first-round RT-PCR relied on the HTBI primer set. One entry per CDR3 protein results from TCRdb running MiXCR on the multiplex PCR reads. The sample yields 450,000 to 650,000 distinct CDR3 sequences, roughly 20% seen once. Study-level points and caveats: In the analysis, a 13 V-J model separated ophthalmopathy from stable hyperthyroidism.

V was pared by 9 bases and J by 1 base, with 21 bases between. The CDR3 length is 16 residues. From germline, CDR1 is LNHDA and CDR2 SQIVND (reference sequence). The source material was blood. This rearrangement joins TRBV19 to TRBJ1-2, with TRBD1 as a possible D gene (6 bases). This TCR was recovered from a man aged 18 to 29 with Graves' hyperthyroidism. CDR3 residues: CASRRQATPRNYGYTF. Here the CDR3 DNA reads TGTGCCAGCCGACGACAGGCGACTCCTCGTAACTATGGCTACACCTTC.